This T cell receptor (beta chain) came from a study of T cell responses to AZD1222 COVID-19 vaccine. Study-wide results and limits: The study found vaccine-associated CD4 TCRs spanning spike, dominant at 160-218 and 743-854. Unmutated variant regions are reportedly the target of nearly half of TCRs that are spike-specific. Once two AZD1222 doses were given, Spike-specific TCR breadth and depth went up. Clonal diversity was possibly underestimated, and white British individuals and females predominated among donors.

Trimming stripped 5 bases from V and 0 bases from J, with 11 bases between. Per germline, CDR1 MNHNY and CDR2 SVGAGI (reference sequence). CDR3 length: 16 residues. The assay was immunoSEQ multiplex PCR, and TCRdb's table has in-frame clones only and misses some. Here the sample spans 150,000 to 160,000 clones, about 92% being singletons. Concerning this clone itself: The antigen remains unidentified.

The specimen was peripheral blood, collected on day 0 of AZD1222 vaccination. The chain joins TRBV6-6 to TRBJ1-6; D uncertain. This receptor was obtained from an adult in good health. CDR3 DNA sequence: TGTGCCAGCAGTAGCACCGCCAGCTCCTATAATTCACCCCTCCACTTT. The encoded protein is CASSSTASSYNSPLHF.